The 24 T cell receptor beta chains below come from one sample, sequenced in a study of CD8 T cells in Susac syndrome. RNA totalling about 0.45 to 1 ug underwent reverse transcription with random hexamers. In TCRdb, the immunoSEQ multiplex PCR reads were re-called with MiXCR into one record per CDR3 protein. The table records about 130,000 distinct CDR3 sequences, approximately 96% of them present only once. Sequencing was carried out using CD8+ T cells from PBMCs. The receptors derive from a human donor with Susac syndrome.

The V and J genes are TRBV7-8 and TRBJ2-7; 12 bases line up with TRBD2. Germline trimming cut 3 bases from V and 0 bases from J; bases unmatched to any gene: 0. Germline values: CDR1 SGHVS, CDR2 FQNEAQ. The CDR3 extends over 15 amino acids. Written as DNA, the CDR3 is TGTGCCAGCAGCTTGACTAGCGGGAGCTCCTACGAGCAGTACTTC. It is translated as CASSLTSGSSYEQYF.

This clonotype has just one count. The rearrangement links TRBV6-6 to TRBJ2-3; D gene unclear. Trimming cost V 8 bases and J 4 bases, with 10 bases left between them. Germline V gene sequence: CDR1 MNHNY, CDR2 SVGAGI (reference sequence). The CDR3 runs 12 residues. CDR3 in amino acids: CASALGADTQYF. CDR3 coding DNA: TGTGCCAGCGCTTTAGGAGCAGATACGCAGTATTTT.

This clonotype was seen just once. The chain carries TRBV12-5 and TRBJ2-5; the match to TRBD2 covers 10 bases. V trimming: 5 bases; J trimming: 5 bases; junction bases outside the gene matches: 8. From germline, CDR1 is LGHNT and CDR2 FRNRAP. This CDR3 region has 15 residues. For the CDR3, the DNA is TGTGCTAGTGGTCCCAGCGGGAGGGCCGGTGAGACCCAGTACTTC. This encodes CASGPSGRAGETQYF. The full variable domain, with the rest looked up from reference TRBV12-5 and TRBJ2-5, is DARVTQTPRHKVTEMGQEVTMRCQPILGHNTVFWYRQTMMQGLELLAYFRNRAPLDDSGMPKDRFSAEMPDATLATLKIQPSEPRDSAVYFCASGPSGRAGETQYFGPGTRLLVL.

The rearrangement uses TRBV29-1 and TRBJ2-7; a possible D gene is TRBD2 (6 bases). The CDR3 is 12 amino acids. The V end was cut by 5 bases, the J end by 1 base, with 9 bases between. The germline V gene has CDR1 SQVTM and CDR2 ANQGSEA. Here the CDR3 reads CSVRSGSYEQYF. For the CDR3, the DNA is TGCAGCGTTAGGAGCGGGTCCTACGAGCAGTACTTC.

This chain joins TRBV7-8 and TRBJ2-5, with 7 bases aligning to TRBD1. Losses at the gene ends were 5 bases for V and 4 bases for J; bases not matched to a gene: 7. The germline V gene has CDR1 SGHVS and CDR2 FQNEAQ. There are 14 residues in the CDR3. CDR3 amino acids: CASSPTTGAETQYF. CDR3 DNA: TGTGCCAGCAGCCCAACTACAGGGGCAGAGACCCAGTACTTC.

CDR3 sequence: CASSQGVDSTEAFF. CDR3 bases: TGCGCCAGCAGCCAAGGGGTTGACTCCACTGAAGCTTTCTTT. V usage is TRBV4-1 and J usage is TRBJ1-1; no definite D call. Germline-derived CDR1 and CDR2 are MGHRA and YSYEKL. Trimming stripped 1 base from V and 4 bases from J, with 10 bases between. This CDR3 comprises 14 residues.

This chain links TRBV4-2 with TRBJ2-2; TRBD2 aligns across 9 bases. The V and J ends lost 2 bases and 3 bases, in that order; junction bases with no gene match: 10. The CDR3 is 18 residues long. Germline assignment: CDR1 LGHNA and CDR2 YNFKEQ. Written as DNA, the CDR3 is TGTGCCAGCAGCCAAAGTCCAGCGGGGGGACCTTACACCGGGGAGCTGTTTTTT. Residues: CASSQSPAGGPYTGELFF.

The gene calls are TRBV2 and TRBJ2-4; 10 nucleotides match TRBD1. Trimming cost V 3 bases and J 8 bases; bases outside gene matches: 7. Germline V lookup: CDR1 SNHLY, CDR2 FYNNEI. This CDR3 is built from 15 residues. CDR3 bases: TGTGCCAGCAGTGACCGGGACAGGGGATTGGACATTCAGTACTTC. This gives the protein CASSDRDRGLDIQYF.

Here the CDR3 reads CASSGGTEAFF. The DNA of the CDR3 is TGTGCCAGCAGCGGCGGCACTGAAGCTTTCTTT. V usage is TRBV9 and J usage is TRBJ1-1; no definite D call. CDR3 size: 11 residues. V was shortened by 3 bases and J by 4 bases, with 4 bases between the two germline ends. Germline V gene data show CDR1 as SGDLS and CDR2 as YYNGEE.

This clonotype showed up just once. This chain uses TRBV11-2 with TRBJ2-1, with TRBD2 matching 10 bases. V shed 6 bases and J 8 bases; nucleotides not matched to a gene: 4. Germline CDR1 is SGHAT and CDR2 is FQNNGV. The CDR3 covers 13 residues. The CDR3 protein is CASSSGRMDEQFF. In DNA form, the CDR3 reads TGTGCCAGCAGTAGCGGGAGGATGGATGAGCAGTTCTTC.

The rearrangement uses TRBV20-1 and TRBJ2-7; D remains ambiguous. This CDR3 has 12 amino acids. Trimming took off 0 bases at V and 5 bases at J, with 8 bases between the two ends. From germline, CDR1 is DFQATT and CDR2 SNEGSKA (reference sequence). CDR3 region: CSARDRVNEQYF. The CDR3 DNA sequence: TGCAGTGCTAGAGATCGAGTAAACGAGCAGTACTTC.

The chain uses TRBV6-5 and TRBJ2-3; TRBD2 matches 11 bases. Trimming removed 2 bases from V and 4 bases from J; junction bases left unmatched: 5. CDR1 is MNHEY, CDR2 SVGAGI, per germline. The CDR3 is 16 residues long. CDR3 amino acids: CASSYGTSGSADTQYF. In DNA, the CDR3 is TGTGCCAGCAGTTACGGAACTAGCGGGAGCGCAGATACGCAGTATTTT.

The chain combines TRBV11-2 with TRBJ1-1; 9 positions match TRBD1. The CDR3 covers 16 residues. CDR1 is SGHAT and CDR2 is FQNNGV in the germline V gene. The ends lost 5 bases at V and 1 base at J; junction bases unmatched: 8. The CDR3 nucleotides read TGTGCCAGCAGCGAAACAGGGGGCTTAACGAACACTGAAGCTTTCTTT. It specifies CASSETGGLTNTEAFF.

The genes are TRBV4-3 and TRBJ1-2, with TRBD1 matching 9 bases. Per germline, CDR1 LGHNA and CDR2 YSLEER. CDR3 length equals 14 residues. J gave up 5 bases and V 1 base, and 2 bases lay outside the gene matches. CDR3 sequence: CASSQADRGYGYTF. Written as DNA, the CDR3 is TGCGCCAGCAGCCAAGCGGACAGGGGTTATGGCTACACCTTC.

This clonotype was seen just once. The genes are TRBV29-1 and TRBJ2-1, with TRBD2 matching 9 bases. Germline trimming cut 6 bases from V and 0 bases from J; bases unmatched to any gene: 15. Germline CDR1 SQVTM, CDR2 ANQGSEA. The CDR3 has 18 residues. The CDR3 loop reads CSVQYILAGLSSYNEQFF. CDR3 in DNA: TGCAGCGTCCAGTATATACTAGCGGGCTTGAGCTCCTACAATGAGCAGTTCTTC.

This rearrangement joins TRBV4-3 to TRBJ2-4; tentatively, D is TRBD2 (7 bases). Germline V CDR1 and CDR2: LGHNA, YSLEER. This CDR3 contains 17 residues. Trimming removed 0 bases at V and 5 bases at J, with 17 bases between. This CDR3 is CASSQDLVGGLQNIQYF. The CDR3 nucleotides are TGCGCCAGCAGCCAAGATCTAGTCGGGGGGCTCCAAAACATTCAGTACTTC.

The chain carries TRBV6-5 and TRBJ1-4, with D hard to call. Between the trimmed V and J ends, which lost 0 bases and 8 bases, there was a span of 13 bases. The CDR3 covers 15 residues. CDR1 is MNHEY, CDR2 SVGAGI, per germline. The CDR3 reads CASSYSGSLTEKLFF. CDR3 in DNA: TGTGCCAGCAGTTACTCCGGGAGCCTTACCGAAAAACTGTTTTTT.

The gene calls are TRBV27 and TRBJ2-7, with a weak D call TRBD2 (5 bases). CDR1 MNHEY and CDR2 SMNVEV come from the germline V gene (reference sequence). This CDR3 region has 16 residues. V lost 5 bases and J lost 2, with 19 bases in between. The CDR3 DNA reads TGTGCCAGCAGTACCCTAGTCGGGGTAAAGGCCTACGAGCAGTACTTC. It translates to CASSTLVGVKAYEQYF.

This CDR3 reads CASSPDRAERNQPQHF. The CDR3 bases are TGTGCCAGCAGTCCCGACAGGGCTGAGCGCAATCAGCCCCAGCATTTT. The chain recombines TRBV6-1 with TRBJ1-5, with 7 bases fitting TRBD1. CDR3 length: 16 amino acids. The V gene end was trimmed by 5 bases and the J gene end by 2 bases; junction bases not matched to a gene: 9. Per germline, CDR1 MNHNS and CDR2 SASEGT.

The rearrangement uses TRBV5-4 and TRBJ2-7; no clear D gene. The germline gives CDR1 SGHNT, CDR2 YYREEE (reference sequence). This CDR3 has 15 residues. Trimming took off 0 bases at V and 0 bases at J, with 10 bases between the two ends. The CDR3 coding sequence is TGTGCCAGCAGCTTGGGATCGGACGGCTCCTACGAGCAGTACTTC. It codes for CASSLGSDGSYEQYF. Filled out from reference TRBV5-4 and TRBJ2-7, the complete variable domain reads ETGVTQSPTHLIKTRGQQVTLRCSSQSGHNTVSWYQQALGQGPQFIFQYYREEENGRGNFPPRFSGLQFPNYSSELNVNALELDDSALYLCASSLGSDGSYEQYFGPGTRLTVT.

The rearrangement uses TRBV13 and TRBJ2-1, with 10 bases aligning to TRBD2. Germline V gene lookup returns CDR1 PRHDT and CDR2 FYEKMQ (reference sequence). This CDR3 spans 15 amino acids. V was clipped by 5 bases and J by 1 base; unmatched bases: 2. CDR3 residues: CASSTAGGSYNEQFF. The CDR3 DNA follows: TGTGCCAGCAGCACAGCGGGGGGGTCCTACAATGAGCAGTTCTTC.

V usage is TRBV4-1 and J usage is TRBJ1-2, with D uncertain. Per the germline V gene, CDR1 is MGHRA and CDR2 is YSYEKL. V shed 4 bases and J shed 5 bases, with 20 bases lying between them. The CDR3 spans 16 residues. CDR3 nucleotides: TGCGCCAGCAGCCCAACGAGGATGAAAGGCCCTTATGGCTACACCTTC. Translation gives CASSPTRMKGPYGYTF.

The CDR3 sequence: CSARAGTENQPQHF. CDR3 DNA sequence: TGCAGTGCTAGAGCCGGGACAGAAAATCAGCCCCAGCATTTT. This chain links TRBV20-1 with TRBJ1-5; 7 nucleotides match TRBD1. Germline V gene data show CDR1 as DFQATT and CDR2 as SNEGSKA (reference sequence). CDR3 length: 14 residues. J was trimmed by 4 bases and V by 1 base; bases with no gene match: 4.

The chain combines TRBV1 with TRBJ2-1. TRBV1 is assigned pseudogene status. The CDR3 loop spans 13 amino acids. This CDR3 is CTSSQDLGDEQFF. The CDR3 nucleotides are TGCACCAGCAGCCAAGATTTAGGCGATGAGCAGTTCTTC.